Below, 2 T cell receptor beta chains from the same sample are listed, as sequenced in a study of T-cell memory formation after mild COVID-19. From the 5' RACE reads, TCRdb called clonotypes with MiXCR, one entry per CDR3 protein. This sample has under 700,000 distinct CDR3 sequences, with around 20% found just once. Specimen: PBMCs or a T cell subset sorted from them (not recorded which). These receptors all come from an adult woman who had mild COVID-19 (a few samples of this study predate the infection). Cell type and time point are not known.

CDR3 bases: TGTGCCAGCAGGGTTGCGGGGAATGCCGGGGAGACCCAGTACTTC. Translation gives CASRVAGNAGETQYF. The chain carries TRBV7-9 and TRBJ2-5; tentatively, D is TRBD2 (6 bases). V lost 6 bases to trimming and J lost 5 bases, with 19 bases between them. The CDR3 consists of 15 residues. The V gene's germline CDR1 is SEHNR and CDR2 FQNEAQ (reference sequence). Looking up the rest from reference TRBV7-9 and TRBJ2-5 gives the full variable domain: DTGVSQNPRHKITKRGQNVTFRCDPISEHNRLYWYRQTLGQGPEFLTYFQNEAQLEKSRLLSDRFSAERPKGSFSTLEIQRTEQGDSAMYLCASRVAGNAGETQYFGPGTRLLVL.

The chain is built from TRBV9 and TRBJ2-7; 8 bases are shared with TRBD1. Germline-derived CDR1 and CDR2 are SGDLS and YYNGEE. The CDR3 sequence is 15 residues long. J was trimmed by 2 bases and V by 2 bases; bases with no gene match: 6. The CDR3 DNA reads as TGTGCCAGCAGCGTCGGACAGGGTTCTGCCTACGAGCAGTACTTC. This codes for CASSVGQGSAYEQYF.